These T cell receptor beta chains were read from a single sample in a study of blood T cell repertoires in COVID-19. Assay: immunoSEQ multiplex PCR; the TCRdb copy retains only in-frame clones and omits some. The data show about 180,000 clones, about 83% seen once. The sequenced material came from PBMCs or T cells enriched from blood (not recorded which). The receptors here all came from a woman in her twenties or thirties who had recovered from COVID-19. Each CDR3 is given with its conserved first and last residue. A D gene is named only where the DNA matches it firmly. A row's size may be missing; if present it is once, few, many or a size class.

CDR3 length	D gene	V gene	J gene	clone size	CDR3 protein	CDR3 DNA
12	TRBD2	TRBV3-1/TRBV3-2	TRBJ2-7	NA	CASSPSGDEQYF	TGTGCCAGCAGCCCTAGCGGGGACGAGCAGTACTTC
17	NA	TRBV7-2	TRBJ2-1	NA	CASSPRSRPSSYNEQFF	TGTGCCAGCAGCCCGAGGTCGAGGCCCAGCTCCTACAATGAGCAGTTCTTC
15	TRBD1	TRBV2	TRBJ1-2	NA	CASMSVGGESSGYTF	TGTGCCAGCATGTCCGTAGGGGGCGAAAGTTCTGGCTACACCTTC
14	TRBD1	TRBV10-3	TRBJ1-6	NA	CAIRGDRNNSPLHF	TGTGCCATCAGGGGGGACAGGAATAATTCACCCCTCCACTTT
13	NA	TRBV4-1	TRBJ2-2	NA	CASSPQNTGELFF	TGCGCCAGCAGCCCACAGAACACCGGGGAGCTGTTTTTT
15	NA	TRBV4-1	TRBJ2-1	NA	CASSPDRSSYNEQFF	TGCGCCAGCAGCCCAGACCGGAGCTCCTACAATGAGCAGTTCTTC
15	NA	TRBV21-1	TRBJ1-5	NA	CASSRTGVWNQPQHF	TGTGCCAGCAGCAGGACAGGCGTCTGGAATCAGCCCCAGCATTTT
17	TRBD2	TRBV4-1	TRBJ2-1	NA	CASSQDTSGLSYNEQFF	TGCGCCAGCAGCCAGGATACTAGCGGGCTCTCCTACAATGAGCAGTTCTTC
13	NA	TRBV7-9	TRBJ2-2	NA	CASSSTGPGELFF	TGTGCCAGCAGCTCTACAGGCCCCGGGGAGCTGTTTTTT
20	TRBD2	TRBV5-1	TRBJ2-3	once	CASSLEGGLAGVSMRDTQYF	TGCGCCAGCAGCTTGGAGGGGGGACTAGCGGGAGTCAGTATGAGAGATACGCAGTATTTT
14	TRBD2	TRBV4-1	TRBJ2-7	NA	CASSQGTSASEQYF	TGCGCCAGCAGCCAAGGGACTAGCGCCTCCGAGCAGTACTTC
13	NA	TRBV29-1	TRBJ1-5	NA	CSVTGTLNQPQHF	TGCAGCGTTACCGGGACTTTAAATCAGCCCCAGCATTTT
15	NA	TRBV3-1/TRBV3-2	TRBJ2-7	NA	CASSPGTAYSYEQYF	TGTGCCAGCAGCCCGGGGACTGCCTACTCCTACGAGCAGTACTTC
14	TRBD2	TRBV27	TRBJ2-7	few	CASSSGGRVYEQYF	TGTGCCAGCAGTTCCGGCGGGAGGGTATACGAGCAGTACTTC
15	TRBD1	TRBV7-9	TRBJ1-1	NA	CASSQPTGLDTEAFF	TGTGCCAGCAGCCAGCCGACAGGGCTGGACACTGAAGCTTTCTTT
16	TRBD1	TRBV28	TRBJ2-5	NA	CASSADRTGGEETQYF	TGTGCCAGCAGTGCGGACCGGACAGGGGGGGAAGAGACCCAGTACTTC
13	NA	TRBV5-5	TRBJ1-1	NA	CASREGYNTEAFF	TGTGCCAGCCGAGAGGGATATAACACTGAAGCTTTCTTT
13	NA	TRBV24-1	TRBJ1-1	NA	CATSEAGNTEAFF	TGTGCCACCAGTGAGGCGGGGAACACTGAAGCTTTCTTT
14	TRBD1	TRBV27	TRBJ2-5	NA	CASSLDRNPETQYF	TGTGCCAGCAGCCTGGACAGGAATCCGGAGACCCAGTACTTC
12	NA	TRBV5-1	TRBJ1-2	NA	CASSPNDSSYTF	TGCGCCAGCAGCCCAAACGACAGCTCTTACACCTTC
15	NA	TRBV7-8	TRBJ2-7	NA	CASSPILGPGYEQYF	TGTGCCAGCAGCCCGATCCTGGGGCCAGGATACGAGCAGTACTTC
14	TRBD1	TRBV9	TRBJ1-3	NA	CASSRQGAGNTIYF	TGTGCCAGCAGCAGACAGGGAGCTGGAAACACCATATATTTT
16	NA	TRBV2	TRBJ2-3	NA	CASSEAWRGVSQTQYF	TGTGCCAGCAGTGAAGCTTGGCGAGGAGTAAGCCAGACGCAGTATTTT
16	NA	TRBV9	TRBJ2-7	NA	CASSVGSHGSSYEQYF	TGTGCCAGCAGCGTAGGTAGTCACGGGTCCTCCTACGAGCAGTACTTC
14	NA	TRBV9	TRBJ2-7	once	CASSLRQAPYEQYF	TGTGCCAGCAGCCTCCGACAGGCCCCCTACGAGCAGTACTTC
17	TRBD2	TRBV28	TRBJ2-1	NA	CASSSTSGRSSYNEQFF	TGTGCCAGCAGTTCGACCAGCGGGAGGAGCTCCTACAATGAGCAGTTCTTC
16	TRBD1	TRBV5-5	TRBJ1-1	NA	CASSLRQGVTRTEAFF	TGTGCCAGCAGCCTTCGACAGGGGGTCACGAGGACTGAAGCTTTCTTT
12	NA	TRBV30	TRBJ2-1	NA	CAWAISGNEQFF	TGTGCCTGGGCTATTAGCGGCAATGAGCAGTTCTTC
15	NA	TRBV3-1/TRBV3-2	TRBJ1-6	NA	CASSQAQGNNSPLHF	TGTGCCAGCAGCCAAGCTCAGGGAAATAATTCACCCCTCCACTTT
17	TRBD1	TRBV28	TRBJ1-1	NA	CASSLDRGESELTEAFF	TGTGCCAGCAGTTTGGACAGGGGCGAATCGGAACTTACTGAAGCTTTCTTT
14	TRBD2	TRBV3-1/TRBV3-2	TRBJ2-1	NA	CASVTGGAYNEQFF	TGTGCCAGCGTGACGGGAGGAGCCTACAATGAGCAGTTCTTC
15	TRBD1	TRBV5-1	TRBJ2-7	few	CASSLERQGADEQYF	TGCGCCAGCAGCTTGGAGAGACAGGGGGCTGACGAGCAGTACTTC
17	TRBD2	TRBV24-1	TRBJ2-3	NA	CATSDQGLAGGPDTQYF	TGTGCCACCAGTGATCAGGGACTAGCGGGAGGGCCAGATACGCAGTATTTT
14	NA	TRBV28	TRBJ1-1	NA	CASSFAGANTEAFF	TGTGCCAGCAGTTTTGCAGGGGCGAACACTGAAGCTTTCTTT
15	TRBD2	TRBV7-3	TRBJ2-7	NA	CASSLTASGRGEQYF	TGTGCCAGCAGCTTAACGGCTAGCGGGAGGGGTGAGCAGTACTTC
17	TRBD1	TRBV28	TRBJ1-5	NA	CASSPTGGTAFDQPQHF	TGTGCCAGCAGTCCTACCGGTGGGACAGCGTTCGATCAGCCCCAGCATTTT
16	TRBD2	TRBV5-1	TRBJ2-3	NA	CASSVGTTKIRDTQYF	TGCGCCAGCAGCGTCGGGACTACCAAAATCCGGGATACGCAGTATTTT
12	NA	TRBV20-1	TRBJ1-5	NA	CSASQGDQPQHF	TGCAGTGCTAGTCAGGGCGATCAGCCCCAGCATTTT
17	NA	TRBV7-8	TRBJ1-5	NA	CASSFGRLAGSNQPQHF	TGTGCCAGCAGCTTTGGAAGGTTGGCAGGTAGCAATCAGCCCCAGCATTTT
13	TRBD1	TRBV25-1	TRBJ1-2	NA	CASSTGTGNGYTF	TGTGCCAGCAGTACCGGGACAGGGAATGGCTACACCTTC
13	NA	TRBV28	TRBJ2-7	NA	CASSPQGSYEQYF	TGTGCCAGCAGCCCACAGGGTTCCTACGAGCAGTACTTC
15	NA	TRBV28	TRBJ1-6	NA	CASSLGTVYGSPLHF	TGTGCCAGCAGTTTAGGTACAGTTTACGGTTCACCCCTCCACTTT
15	NA	TRBV9	TRBJ2-5	NA	CASSPGEFGVETQYF	TGTGCCAGCAGCCCGGGGGAGTTTGGAGTGGAGACCCAGTACTTC
17	TRBD2	TRBV7-8	TRBJ2-1	NA	CASSLAAGGSFTNEQFF	TGTGCCAGCAGCTTAGCGGCAGGCGGGAGTTTCACGAATGAGCAGTTCTTC
13	NA	TRBV3-1/TRBV3-2	TRBJ1-5	NA	CASSQGGGQPQHF	TGTGCCAGCAGCCAAGGGGGGGGTCAGCCCCAGCATTTT
14	NA	TRBV21-1	TRBJ2-3	few	CASSKNTGGKTQYF	TGTGCCAGCAGCAAAAATACAGGGGGCAAAACGCAGTATTTT
17	TRBD1	TRBV18	TRBJ1-2	NA	CASSRDRGKIHNYGYTF	TGTGCCAGCTCTCGCGACAGGGGGAAAATCCATAACTATGGCTACACCTTC
11	NA	TRBV3-1/TRBV3-2	TRBJ2-7	once	CASSPGYEQYF	TGTGCCAGCAGCCCAGGCTACGAGCAGTACTTC